This TCR beta chain originates from a study of blood T cell repertoires in COVID-19. Turning to the study itself: The United States, Italy and Spain were the sources of the acute and convalescent COVID-19 samples. PBMCs, B-cell-depleted T cells, or T cells provided the cDNA or gDNA that made up the material.

Source study methods: How many nucleated cells were present was estimated from reference gene primer amplification. TCRdb's copy holds only in-frame clones and misses some; the assay was immunoSEQ multiplex PCR. V and J calls and clone size are copied from that table; D and trimming were computed from the DNA. Among some 180,000 clones listed, around 84% were seen once. Germline CDR1 and CDR2: MDHEN and SYDVKM. V shed 6 bases and J 6 bases; nucleotides not matched to a gene: 3. This CDR3 is 12 amino acids long. This TCR derives from a human donor in a cohort sampled during active COVID-19. Material: peripheral blood. The V call is TRBV28, the J call TRBJ1-2, with 8 bases fitting TRBD1. The CDR3 DNA reads as TGTGCCAGCAGAACAGGGGGTCATGGCTACACCTTC. Protein: CASRTGGHGYTF.